The clone carrying this TCR beta chain was seen repeatedly, ten times or more. The antigen remains unidentified. Germline-derived CDR1 and CDR2 are SEHNR and FQNEAQ (reference sequence). The germline V and J ends were trimmed by 5 bases and 3 bases, with 7 bases remaining between them. The CDR3 has 12 amino acids. In making diagnoses, clinical symptoms, serum thyroxine and TRAb, thyroid ultrasound and orbital computed tomography were all used. Fresh peripheral blood, 9.5 to 10 ml of it, supplied the PBMCs. TCR beta CDR3 regions were amplified from RNA transcripts. First-round RT-PCR targeting the TCR CDR3 was performed with the HTBI primer set. TCRdb used MiXCR to reprocess the multiplex PCR reads, holding one entry per CDR3 protein. Here the sample spans hundreds of thousands of distinct CDR3 sequences, 14% being singletons. This sample is part of a study of T cells in Graves' hyperthyroidism and ophthalmopathy. Study conclusions and caveats: Most thyroid clonotypes with frequency above 0.001 were detected in blood. Using 13 V-J features, a model discriminated ophthalmopathy from stable hyperthyroidism.

The sequencing input was blood. The rearrangement joins TRBV7-9 to TRBJ1-1; D remains unclear. The receptor's source is a woman aged 45-65 years with Graves' ophthalmopathy. DNA for the CDR3: TGTGCCAGCAGCCCTTATTACACTGAAGCTTTCTTT. Encoded protein: CASSPYYTEAFF.